This T cell receptor (beta chain) emerged from a study of spatial heterogeneity in lung cancer. Overall study findings and caveats: Tumors with more nonsynonymous mutations had more expanded intratumoral alpha and beta TCRs.

By share, this clonotype ranks as medium-sized (0.01 to 0.1%). Its antigen is unidentified. As for time point: sample taken at primary tumor resection. The V end was cut by 4 bases, the J end by 5 bases, with 14 bases between. The CDR3 totals 14 residues. A single record per CDR3 protein comes from TCRdb applying MiXCR to the 5' RACE reads. Counted here are about 2,200 distinct CDR3 sequences, 14% to 15% occurring once; the ten biggest clones make up around 30%. This TCR was recovered from a male donor with early-stage non-small cell lung cancer. The chain joins TRBV12-3 or TRBV12-4 to TRBJ2-5; either TRBD1 or TRBD2 may supply D (6 bases each). The material sequenced was lung tumor tissue, taken at surgery. CDR3: CASSSEGGRETQYF. CDR3 DNA: TGTGCCAGCAGTTCCGAGGGGGGTAGGGAGACCCAGTACTTC.